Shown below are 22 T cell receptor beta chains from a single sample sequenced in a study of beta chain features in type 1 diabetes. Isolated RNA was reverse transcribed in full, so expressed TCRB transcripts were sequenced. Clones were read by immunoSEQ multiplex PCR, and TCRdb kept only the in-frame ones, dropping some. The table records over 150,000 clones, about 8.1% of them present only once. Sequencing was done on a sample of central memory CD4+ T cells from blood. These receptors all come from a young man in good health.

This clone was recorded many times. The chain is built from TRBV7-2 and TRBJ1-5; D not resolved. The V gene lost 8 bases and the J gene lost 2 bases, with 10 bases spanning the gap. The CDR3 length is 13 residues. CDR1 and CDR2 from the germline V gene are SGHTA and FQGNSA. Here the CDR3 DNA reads TGTGCCAGCGGCGGTCCGGGCAATCAGCCCCAGCATTTT. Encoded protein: CASGGPGNQPQHF. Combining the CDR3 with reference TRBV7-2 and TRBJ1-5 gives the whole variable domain GAGVSQSPSNKVTEKGKDVELRCDPISGHTALYWYRQSLGQGLEFLIYFQGNSAPDKSGLPSDRFSAERTGGSVSTLTIQRTQQEDSAVYLCASGGPGNQPQHFGDGTRLSIL.

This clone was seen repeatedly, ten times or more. CDR3 nucleotides: TGTGCCATCAGTGCGAGCTCCGATGGGACAGGCTACAATGAGCAGTTCTTC. It codes for CAISASSDGTGYNEQFF. The chain combines TRBV10-3 with TRBJ2-1; 8 bases agree with TRBD1. Germline CDR1 is ENHRY and CDR2 is SYGVKD. The ends lost 4 bases at V and 3 bases at J; junction bases unmatched: 11. The CDR3 spans 17 residues.

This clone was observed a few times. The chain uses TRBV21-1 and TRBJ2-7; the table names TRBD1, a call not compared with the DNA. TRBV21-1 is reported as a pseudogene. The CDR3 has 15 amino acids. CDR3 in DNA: TGTGCCAGCAGCCCACAGGGGGCTGACTCCTACGAGCAGTACTTC. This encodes CASSPQGADSYEQYF.

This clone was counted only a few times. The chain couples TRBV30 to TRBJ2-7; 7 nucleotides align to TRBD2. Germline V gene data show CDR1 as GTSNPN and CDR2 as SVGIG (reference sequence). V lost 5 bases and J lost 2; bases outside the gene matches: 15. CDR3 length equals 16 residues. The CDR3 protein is CAWGSLSGGRPYEQYF. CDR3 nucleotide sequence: TGTGCCTGGGGTAGTCTTTCTGGCGGGAGACCCTACGAGCAGTACTTC.

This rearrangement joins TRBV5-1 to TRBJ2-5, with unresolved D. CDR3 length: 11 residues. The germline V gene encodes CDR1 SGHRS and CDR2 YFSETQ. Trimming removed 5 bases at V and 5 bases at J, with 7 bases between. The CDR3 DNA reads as TGCGCCAGCAGGGTCCAGGAGACCCAGTACTTC. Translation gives CASRVQETQYF.

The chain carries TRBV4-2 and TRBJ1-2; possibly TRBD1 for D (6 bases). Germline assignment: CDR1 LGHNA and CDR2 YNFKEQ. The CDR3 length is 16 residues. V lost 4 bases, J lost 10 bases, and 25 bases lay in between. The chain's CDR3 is CASSPRIGGPQEIYTF. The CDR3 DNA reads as TGTGCCAGCAGCCCCAGAATAGGGGGACCCCAAGAAATCTACACCTTC.

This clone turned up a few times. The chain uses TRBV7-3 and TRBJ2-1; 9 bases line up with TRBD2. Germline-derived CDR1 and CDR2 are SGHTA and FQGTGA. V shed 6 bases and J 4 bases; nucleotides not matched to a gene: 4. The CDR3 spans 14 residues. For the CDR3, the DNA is TGTGCCAGCAGTCAAAGCGGGAGGTACAATGAGCAGTTCTTC. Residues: CASSQSGRYNEQFF.

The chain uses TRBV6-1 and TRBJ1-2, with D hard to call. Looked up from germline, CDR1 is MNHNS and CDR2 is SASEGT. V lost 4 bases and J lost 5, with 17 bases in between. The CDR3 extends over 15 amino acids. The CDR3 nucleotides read TGTGCCAGCAGTGTCGCCAACCTCGAGTGGTATGGCTACACCTTC. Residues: CASSVANLEWYGYTF.

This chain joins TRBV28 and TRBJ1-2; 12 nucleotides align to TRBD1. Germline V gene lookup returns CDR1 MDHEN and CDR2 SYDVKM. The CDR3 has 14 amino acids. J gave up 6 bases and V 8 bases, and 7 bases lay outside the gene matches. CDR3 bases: TGTGCCAGCCTCCCGGGACAGGGGGCAGATGGCTACACCTTC. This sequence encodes CASLPGQGADGYTF.

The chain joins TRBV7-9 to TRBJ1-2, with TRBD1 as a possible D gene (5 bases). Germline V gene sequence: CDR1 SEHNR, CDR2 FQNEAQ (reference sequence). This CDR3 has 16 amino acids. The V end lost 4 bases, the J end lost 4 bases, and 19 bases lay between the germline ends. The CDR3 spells CASSSLGYRKGYGYTF. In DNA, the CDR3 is TGTGCCAGCAGCTCGCTTGGATACAGGAAGGGCTATGGCTACACCTTC.

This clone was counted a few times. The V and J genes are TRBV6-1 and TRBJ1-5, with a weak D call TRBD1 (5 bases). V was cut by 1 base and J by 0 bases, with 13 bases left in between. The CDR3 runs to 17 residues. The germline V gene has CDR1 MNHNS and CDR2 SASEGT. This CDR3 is CASSEGLQGYSNQPQHF. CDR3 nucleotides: TGTGCCAGCAGTGAAGGCCTCCAGGGCTATAGCAATCAGCCCCAGCATTTT.

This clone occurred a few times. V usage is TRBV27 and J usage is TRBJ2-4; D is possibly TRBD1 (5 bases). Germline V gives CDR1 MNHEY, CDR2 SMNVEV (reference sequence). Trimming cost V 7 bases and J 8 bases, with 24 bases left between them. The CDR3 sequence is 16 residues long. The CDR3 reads CASTERWGRSGYIQYF. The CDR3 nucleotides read TGTGCCAGCACCGAAAGGTGGGGCAGGAGTGGTTACATTCAGTACTTC.

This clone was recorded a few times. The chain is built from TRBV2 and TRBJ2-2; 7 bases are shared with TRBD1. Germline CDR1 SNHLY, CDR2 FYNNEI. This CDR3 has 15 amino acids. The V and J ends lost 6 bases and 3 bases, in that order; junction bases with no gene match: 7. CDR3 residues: CASRRQGTYTGELFF. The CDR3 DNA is TGTGCCAGCAGGAGACAGGGAACATACACCGGGGAGCTGTTTTTT.

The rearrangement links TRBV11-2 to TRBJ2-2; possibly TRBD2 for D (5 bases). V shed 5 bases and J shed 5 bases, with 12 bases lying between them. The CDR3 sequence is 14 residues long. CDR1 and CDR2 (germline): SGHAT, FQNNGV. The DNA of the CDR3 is TGTGCCAGCAGCCCCACATGGGAGACCGGGGAGCTGTTTTTT. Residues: CASSPTWETGELFF.

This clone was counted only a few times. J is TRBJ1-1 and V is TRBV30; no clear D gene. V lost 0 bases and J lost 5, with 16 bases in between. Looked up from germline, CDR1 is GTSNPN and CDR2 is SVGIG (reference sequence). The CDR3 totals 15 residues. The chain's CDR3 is CAWSVPNPPGTEAFF. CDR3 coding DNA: TGTGCCTGGAGTGTACCAAACCCCCCGGGGACTGAAGCTTTCTTT.

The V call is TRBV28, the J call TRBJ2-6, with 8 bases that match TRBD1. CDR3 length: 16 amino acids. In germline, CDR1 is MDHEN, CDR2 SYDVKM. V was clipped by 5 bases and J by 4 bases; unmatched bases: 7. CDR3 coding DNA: TGTGCCAGCAGTGATCACAGGGGGACAGGGGCCAACGTCCTGACTTTC. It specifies CASSDHRGTGANVLTF.

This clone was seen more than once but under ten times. CDR3 loop: CASSPRARGNTEAFF. The CDR3 DNA is TGTGCCAGCAGCCCGAGGGCGCGGGGCAACACTGAAGCTTTCTTT. The chain is built from TRBV7-9 and TRBJ1-1, with a weak D call TRBD1 (5 bases). The V end lost 5 bases, the J end lost 2 bases, and 15 bases lay between the germline ends. CDR1 and CDR2 (germline): SEHNR, FQNEAQ (reference sequence). The CDR3 length is 15 residues.

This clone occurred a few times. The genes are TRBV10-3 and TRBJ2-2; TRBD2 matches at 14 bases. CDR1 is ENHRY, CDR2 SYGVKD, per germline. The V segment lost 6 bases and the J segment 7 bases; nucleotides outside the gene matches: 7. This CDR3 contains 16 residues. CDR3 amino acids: CAISPTSGGAGGELFF. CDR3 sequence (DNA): TGTGCCATCAGCCCGACTAGCGGGGGGGCCGGCGGGGAGCTGTTTTTT.

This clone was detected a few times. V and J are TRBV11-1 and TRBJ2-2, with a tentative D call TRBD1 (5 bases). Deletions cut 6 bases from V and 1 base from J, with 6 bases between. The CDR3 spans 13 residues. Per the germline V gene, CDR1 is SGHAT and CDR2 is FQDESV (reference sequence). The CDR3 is CASRRGNTGELFF. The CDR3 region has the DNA TGTGCCAGCAGAAGGGGGAACACCGGGGAGCTGTTTTTT.

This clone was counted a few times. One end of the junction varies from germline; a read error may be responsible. The CDR3 spells CASSPIGGNTEAFF. CDR3 nucleotides: TGTGCTAGCAGCCCGATAGGCGGGAACACTGAAGCTTTCTTT. This chain connects TRBV7-7 to TRBJ1-1; D is ambiguous. CDR3 size: 14 residues. CDR1 and CDR2 from the germline V gene are SSHAT and FNYEAQ (reference sequence).

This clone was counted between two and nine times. DNA for the CDR3: TGTGCCACCAGCACGGACAGTCATAGCAATCAGCCCCAGCATTTT. The encoded protein is CATSTDSHSNQPQHF. The J gene is TRBJ1-5, the V gene TRBV15; D possibly corresponds to TRBD1 (6 bases). This CDR3 is 15 amino acids long. Per the germline V gene, CDR1 is LNHNV and CDR2 is YYDKDF (reference sequence). V was cut by 4 bases and J by 0 bases, with 10 bases left in between.

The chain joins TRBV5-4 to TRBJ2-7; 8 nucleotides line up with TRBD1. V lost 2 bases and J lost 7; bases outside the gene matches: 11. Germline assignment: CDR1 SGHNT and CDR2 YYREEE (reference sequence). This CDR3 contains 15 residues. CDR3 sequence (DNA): TGTGCCAGCAGCTTTGGAGGACAGGGTCGGGGAGAGCAGTACTTC. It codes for CASSFGGQGRGEQYF. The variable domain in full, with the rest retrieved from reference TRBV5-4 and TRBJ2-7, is ETGVTQSPTHLIKTRGQQVTLRCSSQSGHNTVSWYQQALGQGPQFIFQYYREEENGRGNFPPRFSGLQFPNYSSELNVNALELDDSALYLCASSFGGQGRGEQYFGPGTRLTVT.